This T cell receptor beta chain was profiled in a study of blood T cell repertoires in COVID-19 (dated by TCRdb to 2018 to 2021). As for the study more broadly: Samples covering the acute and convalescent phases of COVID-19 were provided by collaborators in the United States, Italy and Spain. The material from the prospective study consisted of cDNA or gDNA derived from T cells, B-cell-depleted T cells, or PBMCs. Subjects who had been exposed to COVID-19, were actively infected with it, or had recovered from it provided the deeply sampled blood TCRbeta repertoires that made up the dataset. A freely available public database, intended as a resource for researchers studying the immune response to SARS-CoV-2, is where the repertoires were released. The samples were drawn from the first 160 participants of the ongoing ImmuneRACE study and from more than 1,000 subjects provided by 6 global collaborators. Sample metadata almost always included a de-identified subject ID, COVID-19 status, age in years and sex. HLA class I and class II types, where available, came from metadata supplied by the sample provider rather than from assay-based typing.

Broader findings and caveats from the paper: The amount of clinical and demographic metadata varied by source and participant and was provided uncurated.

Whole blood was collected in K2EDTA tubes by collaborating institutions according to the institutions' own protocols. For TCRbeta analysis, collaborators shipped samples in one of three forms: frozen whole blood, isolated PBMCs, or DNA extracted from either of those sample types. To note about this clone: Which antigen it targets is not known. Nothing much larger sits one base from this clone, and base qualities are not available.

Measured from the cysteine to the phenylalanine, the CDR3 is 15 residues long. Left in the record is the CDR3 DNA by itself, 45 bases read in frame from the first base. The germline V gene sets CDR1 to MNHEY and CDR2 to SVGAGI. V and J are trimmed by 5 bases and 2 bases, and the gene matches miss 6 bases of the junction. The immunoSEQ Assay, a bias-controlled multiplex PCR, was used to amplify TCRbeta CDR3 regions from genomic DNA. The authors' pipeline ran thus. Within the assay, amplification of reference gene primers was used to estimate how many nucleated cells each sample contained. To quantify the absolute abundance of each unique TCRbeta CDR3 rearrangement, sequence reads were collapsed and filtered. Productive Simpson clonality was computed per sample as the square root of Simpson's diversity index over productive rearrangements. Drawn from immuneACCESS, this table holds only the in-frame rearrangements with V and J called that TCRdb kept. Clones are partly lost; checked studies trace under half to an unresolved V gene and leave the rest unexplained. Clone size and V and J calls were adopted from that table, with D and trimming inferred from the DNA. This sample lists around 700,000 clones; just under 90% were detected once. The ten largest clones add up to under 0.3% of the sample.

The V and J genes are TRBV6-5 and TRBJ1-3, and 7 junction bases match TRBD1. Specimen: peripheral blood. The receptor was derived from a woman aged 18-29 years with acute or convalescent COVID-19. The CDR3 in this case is CASSRSDRAGNTIYF. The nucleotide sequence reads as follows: TGTGCCAGCAGTCGAAGCGACAGGGCTGGAAACACCATATATTTT.